These T cell receptor beta chains were read from a single sample in a study of T cell responses to AZD1222 COVID-19 vaccine. TCRdb keeps only in-frame clones here, not all; method: immunoSEQ multiplex PCR. The table records some 120,000 clones, 90% of them present only once. The source material was peripheral blood, sampled on day 0 of MenACWY control vaccination. These receptors came from an adult in good health. CDR3s include the opening cysteine and the closing phenylalanine or tryptophan. The D gene is left open where the match is weak. Expanded clones get a size class; other rows say once, few or many, or leave the size out.

j_gene,d_gene,abundance,v_gene,CDR3aa,CDR3nt
TRBJ2-3,TRBD2,.,TRBV7-9,CASSFYRTSGLADTQYF,TGTGCCAGCAGCTTCTATCGGACTAGCGGGTTGGCAGATACGCAGTATTTT
TRBJ2-2,.,.,TRBV5-4,CASSFQNTGELFF,TGTGCCAGCAGCTTCCAGAACACCGGGGAGCTGTTTTTT
TRBJ2-3,.,.,TRBV6-2/TRBV6-3,CASSDSASGRTDTQYF,TGTGCCAGCAGTGACTCAGCTAGTGGTCGCACAGATACGCAGTATTTT
TRBJ1-4,.,.,TRBV4-2,CASSLTTGTVEWGEKLFF,TGTGCCAGCAGCCTAACCACCGGGACCGTAGAATGGGGTGAAAAACTGTTTTTT
TRBJ2-7,.,.,TRBV2,CASSDEHPGEQYF,TGTGCCAGCAGTGACGAGCACCCAGGCGAGCAGTACTTC
TRBJ2-1,TRBD2,once,TRBV2,CASKVRGDEQFF,TGTGCCAGCAAGGTGCGGGGGGATGAGCAGTTCTTC
TRBJ1-1,TRBD1,once,TRBV3-1/TRBV3-2,CASSQGWETGGWDTEAFF,TGTGCCAGCAGCCAAGGTTGGGAGACAGGGGGCTGGGACACTGAAGCTTTCTTT
TRBJ1-5,.,.,TRBV7-2,CASSLDNLRNQPQHF,TGTGCCAGCAGCTTAGACAATCTCCGCAATCAGCCCCAGCATTTT
TRBJ2-7,.,.,TRBV28,CASSYRGWFSEQYF,TGTGCGAGCAGCTACAGAGGGTGGTTTAGTGAGCAGTACTTC
TRBJ2-7,.,once,TRBV28,CASGLYEQYF,TGTGCCAGCGGGTTATACGAGCAGTACTTC
TRBJ1-3,.,.,TRBV11-2,CASSLVAGNSGNTIYF,TGTGCCAGCAGCTTAGTGGCAGGGAACTCTGGAAACACCATATATTTT
TRBJ1-6,.,.,TRBV14,CASSQASGWLSPLHF,TGTGCCAGCAGCCAAGCTTCGGGGTGGCTATCACCCCTCCACTTT
TRBJ1-2,TRBD1,.,TRBV2,CASRDRGRYGYTF,TGTGCCAGCAGGGACAGGGGTCGTTATGGCTACACCTTC
TRBJ1-6,.,.,TRBV6-6,CASLDFGVSASPLHF,TGTGCCAGCCTCGATTTTGGGGTTTCGGCTTCACCCCTCCACTTT
TRBJ1-6,TRBD1,.,TRBV7-9,CASSPDRNSAPLHF,TGTGCCAGCAGCCCGGACAGGAATAGTGCACCCCTCCACTTT
TRBJ2-2,.,.,TRBV6-2/TRBV6-3,CASSYSNSFVGELFF,TGTGCCAGCAGTTACTCGAATAGCTTTGTCGGGGAGCTGTTTTTT
TRBJ1-2,.,.,TRBV7-9,CASSLVGQTNYGYTF,TGTGCCAGCAGCTTAGTAGGACAGACGAACTATGGCTACACCTTC
TRBJ2-2,TRBD2,once,TRBV7-2,CASSKGLAGVGELFF,TGTGCCAGCAGCAAGGGACTAGCGGGAGTCGGGGAGCTGTTTTTT
TRBJ1-5,.,.,TRBV27,CASSLSAGVNQPQHF,TGTGCCAGCAGTTTATCTGCGGGGGTCAATCAGCCCCAGCATTTT